This T cell receptor beta chain was recorded in a study of CD8+ T cells in alopecia areata. This clone has more than one count but fewer than ten. The germline and genes are mouse ones. The DNA ends 4 residues before the CDR3 does, and the rest of the CDR3 is filled in from the germline J gene. The CDR3 contains 17 residues. V lost 2 bases and J lost 2; bases outside the gene matches: 5. Germline V gives CDR1 NNHNN, CDR2 SYGAGS (reference sequence). Reverse transcribed after extraction, RNA yielded cDNA as the sequencing template. TCRdb keeps only in-frame clones here, not all; method: immunoSEQ multiplex PCR. The data show some 120,000 clones, with none appearing a single time.

The sequencing input was lesional skin. This chain links TRBV13-2 with TRBJ2-3; TRBD2 matches at 13 bases. The clonotype originates from a C3H/HeJ mouse with alopecia areata. The MHC haplotype of this mouse line is H2-k. The covered CDR3 bases are TGTGCCAGCGGTGACGGACTGGGGGGGCGCCCTGCAGAA. Translating gives CASGDGLGGRPAE. The complete CDR3 protein is CASGDGLGGRPAETLYF.